Detailed here is one T cell receptor (beta chain). Its target is not known. These data come from a study of T-cell memory formation after mild COVID-19. Looking at the study overall: The two donors had largely donor-specific TCR clusters.

Findings and caveats of the study: The CD4+ clones that contracted clustered mainly within CM and EM, and the CD8+ clones concentrated in EMRA. Contracting clones from day 15 to 85 showed balanced CD4/CD8; later expanders favored CD4+. Some clones that responded turned up in pre-infection memory, which suggests that cross-reactive memory joined in.

CDR3 length equals 17 residues. Trimming left V 2 bases short and J 1 base short, with 17 bases between. TCRdb ran MiXCR on the 5' RACE reads and lists one entry per CDR3 protein. The sample carries a few hundred thousand distinct CDR3 sequences, 25% to 30% recorded once. The sample consisted of PBMCs or a T cell subset sorted from them (not recorded which). This chain joins TRBV12-3 or TRBV12-4 and TRBJ1-1; D gene uncertain. This clonotype originated in an adult woman who had mild COVID-19 (a few samples of this study predate the infection). Cell type and time point are not known. The CDR3 DNA is TGTGCCAGCAGTTTACCAGATTGGCCCTATCGGAACACTGAAGCTTTCTTT. It is translated as CASSLPDWPYRNTEAFF.